These T cell receptor beta chains were read from a single sample in a study of cytomegalovirus exposure and HLA in healthy donors. Libraries were prepared by immunoSEQ multiplex PCR; TCRdb keeps only in-frame clonotypes and omits some of them. The data show hundreds of thousands of clones, more than 80% seen once. Sample: PBMCs. The receptors stem from a woman aged 18-29 years in good health and CMV-seronegative. CDR3s leave out the opening cysteine and the closing phenylalanine or tryptophan. The order of the fields is J gene, V gene, CDR3 protein.

j_call: TRBJ1-2
v_call: TRBV10-3
cdr3_aa: AISPTGDGNGYT

j_call: TRBJ1-1
v_call: TRBV4-1
cdr3_aa: ASSQETGWNTEAF

j_call: TRBJ2-5
v_call: TRBV5-1
cdr3_aa: ASSPGTGGRQETQY

j_call: TRBJ1-2
v_call: TRBV6-5
cdr3_aa: ASSLTPEDGYT

j_call: TRBJ2-7
v_call: TRBV7-7
cdr3_aa: ASSPGESYEQY

j_call: TRBJ2-3
v_call: TRBV27
cdr3_aa: ASSSRTGKVTDTQY

j_call: TRBJ1-5
v_call: TRBV19
cdr3_aa: ASSISIRGRLNQPQH

j_call: TRBJ2-1
v_call: TRBV13
cdr3_aa: ASSPTSGYYNEQF

j_call: TRBJ1-1
v_call: TRBV28
cdr3_aa: ASSFGGGTEAF

j_call: TRBJ1-1
v_call: TRBV28
cdr3_aa: ASSSNPQQGEAF

j_call: TRBJ1-2
v_call: TRBV5-1
cdr3_aa: ASAMTPLAAGYT

j_call: TRBJ2-1
v_call: TRBV7-9
cdr3_aa: ASSESGSLFNEQF

j_call: TRBJ2-1
v_call: TRBV27
cdr3_aa: ASSLGGGAYNEQF

j_call: TRBJ1-5
v_call: TRBV7-8
cdr3_aa: ASSLGEIQPQH

j_call: TRBJ2-6
v_call: TRBV7-6
cdr3_aa: ASSIQGARAGANVLT

j_call: TRBJ2-7
v_call: TRBV6-1
cdr3_aa: ARTGPYEQY

j_call: TRBJ2-1
v_call: TRBV11-1
cdr3_aa: ASSQPRGSYNEQF

j_call: TRBJ2-7
v_call: TRBV15
cdr3_aa: ATSRDPGKDEQY

j_call: TRBJ2-3
v_call: TRBV18
cdr3_aa: ASSPSQGRSTDTQY

j_call: TRBJ1-1
v_call: TRBV28
cdr3_aa: ASSLGSSEAF

j_call: TRBJ2-7
v_call: TRBV18
cdr3_aa: ASSQGTVAYEQY

j_call: TRBJ2-2
v_call: TRBV7-6
cdr3_aa: ASSLGGSGTGELF

j_call: TRBJ2-7
v_call: TRBV6-1
cdr3_aa: ASSVTGTYEQY

j_call: TRBJ1-1
v_call: TRBV19
cdr3_aa: ASRWGPEAF

j_call: TRBJ2-6
v_call: TRBV6-1
cdr3_aa: ASASGGSGANVLT

j_call: TRBJ2-1
v_call: TRBV27
cdr3_aa: ASSLGGNEQF

j_call: TRBJ1-4
v_call: TRBV2
cdr3_aa: ASSESGLRYEKLF

j_call: TRBJ2-1
v_call: TRBV7-8
cdr3_aa: ASSLGRGLYNEQF

j_call: TRBJ1-1
v_call: TRBV28
cdr3_aa: ASSQGGMNTEAF

j_call: TRBJ2-1
v_call: TRBV7-9
cdr3_aa: ASSPIADEQF

j_call: TRBJ2-7
v_call: TRBV28
cdr3_aa: ASSLRDRPYEQY

j_call: TRBJ2-7
v_call: TRBV5-1
cdr3_aa: ASSLVPGNPTYEQY

j_call: TRBJ2-1
v_call: TRBV28
cdr3_aa: ASSSLNEQF

j_call: TRBJ1-2
v_call: TRBV4-1
cdr3_aa: ASSQEPVRSFYGYT

j_call: TRBJ1-2
v_call: TRBV19
cdr3_aa: ASSLTRNYGYT

j_call: TRBJ1-4
v_call: TRBV5-1
cdr3_aa: ASSGNTGATNEKLF

j_call: TRBJ2-5
v_call: TRBV11-2
cdr3_aa: ASSLGGQETQY

j_call: TRBJ2-1
v_call: TRBV5-1
cdr3_aa: ASSLRTGGNEQF

j_call: TRBJ1-1
v_call: TRBV5-1
cdr3_aa: ASSLGDRGNTEAF

j_call: TRBJ1-2
v_call: TRBV27
cdr3_aa: ASSPLPGQGSYGYT

j_call: TRBJ2-2
v_call: TRBV7-9
cdr3_aa: ASSLILLLRTGGAGELF

j_call: TRBJ2-3
v_call: TRBV7-9
cdr3_aa: ASSFASADTQY

j_call: TRBJ1-5
v_call: TRBV16
cdr3_aa: ASSQSGYQPQH

j_call: TRBJ1-1
v_call: TRBV5-1
cdr3_aa: ASSLSSGLNTEAF

j_call: TRBJ1-5
v_call: TRBV27
cdr3_aa: ASAPTGGQPQH

j_call: TRBJ2-1
v_call: TRBV5-1
cdr3_aa: ASSKAGTRSYNEQF

j_call: TRBJ1-6
v_call: TRBV28
cdr3_aa: ASKSGTNNSPLH

j_call: TRBJ1-4
v_call: TRBV11-2
cdr3_aa: ASSPITRNEKLF

j_call: TRBJ2-7
v_call: TRBV29-1
cdr3_aa: SVLTGRTYEQY

j_call: TRBJ2-3
v_call: TRBV18
cdr3_aa: ASSPGAAGTDTQY

j_call: TRBJ2-3
v_call: TRBV27
cdr3_aa: ASTHIGVGLAGSPSTDTQY

j_call: TRBJ1-1
v_call: TRBV2
cdr3_aa: ASSEVVGATEAF

j_call: TRBJ1-3
v_call: TRBV5-6
cdr3_aa: ASSLPGGNTIY

j_call: TRBJ1-5
v_call: TRBV9
cdr3_aa: ASSGLRWRLSDYSNQPQH

j_call: TRBJ1-2
v_call: TRBV28
cdr3_aa: ASSPDFGGGYT

j_call: TRBJ2-3
v_call: TRBV6-6
cdr3_aa: ASSYSTGKVDTQY

j_call: TRBJ2-1
v_call: TRBV4-1
cdr3_aa: ASSQDFRASSYNEQF

j_call: TRBJ2-3
v_call: TRBV5-6
cdr3_aa: ASSLRIGSGMDTQY

j_call: TRBJ1-1
v_call: TRBV10-2
cdr3_aa: ASSPDAGAEAF

j_call: TRBJ1-1
v_call: TRBV5-6
cdr3_aa: ASSFGAEAF